A selection of T cell receptor beta chains follows, all from one sample in a study of identifying expanded T cells in peripheral blood. The data were produced by immunoSEQ multiplex PCR, yet TCRdb's version contains in-frame clones alone and is incomplete. The sample lists under 150,000 clones, roughly 84% occurring once. The specimen was blood. The receptors stem from a person aged 18 to 75 in good health. The CDR3 runs from the conserved cysteine through the conserved F or W. Fields, in order: J gene, D gene, clone size, CDR3 length, V gene, CDR3 protein, CDR3 DNA. A D gene is named only where the DNA matches it firmly. Only some rows state a clone size, as once, few, many or a class for expanded clones.

j_gene: TRBJ1-3; d_gene: .; abundance: .; len: 13; v_gene: TRBV5-1; CDR3aa: CASSPATGNTIYF; CDR3nt: TGCGCCAGCAGCCCAGCGACAGGAAACACCATATATTTT
j_gene: TRBJ1-6; d_gene: .; abundance: .; len: 16; v_gene: TRBV5-1; CDR3aa: CASSLTSGVTVSPLHF; CDR3nt: TGCGCCAGCAGCTTGACATCAGGGGTTACTGTGTCACCCCTCCACTTT
j_gene: TRBJ1-1; d_gene: .; abundance: .; len: 15; v_gene: TRBV19; CDR3aa: CASREHHVDGPGAFF; CDR3nt: TGTGCCAGTAGAGAACACCACGTGGACGGACCGGGGGCTTTCTTT
j_gene: TRBJ2-2; d_gene: .; abundance: .; len: 14; v_gene: TRBV6-5; CDR3aa: CASSTGLNTGELFF; CDR3nt: TGTGCCAGCAGTACCGGACTGAACACCGGGGAGCTGTTTTTT
j_gene: TRBJ1-1; d_gene: .; abundance: .; len: 15; v_gene: TRBV2; CDR3aa: CAGAADRSANTEAFF; CDR3nt: TGTGCCGGCGCAGCAGATAGGTCAGCGAACACTGAAGCTTTCTTT
j_gene: TRBJ1-1; d_gene: .; abundance: .; len: 16; v_gene: TRBV19; CDR3aa: CASSIDNSPGRTEAFF; CDR3nt: TGTGCCAGTAGTATAGATAACTCCCCGGGTAGGACTGAAGCTTTCTTT
j_gene: TRBJ1-1; d_gene: TRBD1; abundance: .; len: 12; v_gene: TRBV10-3; CDR3aa: CATEGQGARAFF; CDR3nt: TGTGCCACCGAGGGACAGGGGGCGCGGGCTTTCTTT
j_gene: TRBJ2-7; d_gene: .; abundance: .; len: 12; v_gene: TRBV11-2; CDR3aa: CASSFTDYEQYF; CDR3nt: TGTGCCAGCAGCTTTACGGATTACGAGCAGTACTTC
j_gene: TRBJ1-5; d_gene: .; abundance: .; len: 16; v_gene: TRBV6-6; CDR3aa: CASSSTPGVSSQPQHF; CDR3nt: TGTGCCAGCAGTTCGACCCCAGGGGTCTCTTCTCAGCCCCAGCATTTT
j_gene: TRBJ1-4; d_gene: .; abundance: .; len: 15; v_gene: TRBV9; CDR3aa: CASSVGGAEGEKLFF; CDR3nt: TGTGCCAGCAGCGTAGGGGGAGCGGAGGGGGAAAAACTGTTTTTT
j_gene: TRBJ1-2; d_gene: .; abundance: .; len: 14; v_gene: TRBV19; CDR3aa: CASSIPRDGGGYTF; CDR3nt: TGTGCCAGTAGTATCCCTAGGGACGGCGGGGGCTACACCTTC
j_gene: TRBJ1-6; d_gene: .; abundance: few; len: 13; v_gene: TRBV18; CDR3aa: CASSPPRRSPLHF; CDR3nt: TGTGCCAGCTCACCGCCGAGGAGGTCACCCCTCCACTTT
j_gene: TRBJ2-6; d_gene: .; abundance: .; len: 18; v_gene: TRBV18; CDR3aa: CASSPMAGDSSGANVLTF; CDR3nt: TGTGCCAGCTCACCTATGGCAGGAGATTCCTCTGGGGCCAACGTCCTGACTTTC
j_gene: TRBJ1-1; d_gene: .; abundance: .; len: 15; v_gene: TRBV28; CDR3aa: CASRITGSRDTEAFF; CDR3nt: TGTGCCAGCAGGATCACAGGTTCGAGGGACACTGAAGCTTTCTTT
j_gene: TRBJ2-7; d_gene: .; abundance: once; len: 13; v_gene: TRBV27; CDR3aa: CASSFGRSYEQYF; CDR3nt: TGTGCCAGCAGTTTCGGCAGGTCCTACGAGCAGTACTTC
j_gene: TRBJ1-2; d_gene: .; abundance: .; len: 13; v_gene: TRBV10-1; CDR3aa: CASSDGTAYGYTF; CDR3nt: TGCGCCAGCAGTGACGGGACGGCCTATGGCTACACCTTC
j_gene: TRBJ2-1; d_gene: .; abundance: few; len: 17; v_gene: TRBV14; CDR3aa: CASSQVRAGRSYNEQFF; CDR3nt: TGTGCCAGCAGCCAAGTACGGGCAGGGAGGTCCTACAATGAGCAGTTCTTC
j_gene: TRBJ2-3; d_gene: .; abundance: .; len: 14; v_gene: TRBV7-8; CDR3aa: CASTYSEVTDTQYF; CDR3nt: TGTGCCAGCACGTATAGCGAGGTTACAGATACGCAGTATTTT
j_gene: TRBJ1-2; d_gene: .; abundance: few; len: 13; v_gene: TRBV14; CDR3aa: CASSPDRSYGYTF; CDR3nt: TGTGCCAGCAGCCCTGACAGGTCCTATGGCTACACCTTC
j_gene: TRBJ2-1; d_gene: .; abundance: .; len: 14; v_gene: TRBV11-3; CDR3aa: CASTYTSQGNAQFF; CDR3nt: TGTGCCAGCACCTATACGTCCCAGGGTAACGCGCAGTTCTTC
j_gene: TRBJ1-1; d_gene: .; abundance: .; len: 12; v_gene: TRBV28; CDR3aa: CASRTPNTEAFF; CDR3nt: TGTGCCAGCAGGACCCCGAACACTGAAGCTTTCTTT
j_gene: TRBJ1-4; d_gene: .; abundance: .; len: 16; v_gene: TRBV28; CDR3aa: CASNLSGRGRTEKLFF; CDR3nt: TGTGCCAGCAATTTGTCCGGGCGTGGACGCACTGAAAAACTGTTTTTT
j_gene: TRBJ2-5; d_gene: .; abundance: .; len: 12; v_gene: TRBV6-9; CDR3aa: CASSYGVETQYF; CDR3nt: TGTGCCAGCAGTTACGGGGTAGAGACCCAGTACTTC
j_gene: TRBJ2-7; d_gene: TRBD1; abundance: .; len: 15; v_gene: TRBV6-6; CDR3aa: CASSLPGQGSYEQYF; CDR3nt: TGTGCCAGCAGTCTACCGGGACAGGGGAGCTACGAGCAGTACTTC
j_gene: TRBJ1-3; d_gene: .; abundance: .; len: 14; v_gene: TRBV30; CDR3aa: CAWRPRGAGNTIYF; CDR3nt: TGTGCCTGGAGACCCAGGGGAGCCGGAAACACCATATATTTT
j_gene: TRBJ2-3; d_gene: .; abundance: .; len: 16; v_gene: TRBV7-8; CDR3aa: CASGIGGDGGTDTQYF; CDR3nt: TGTGCCAGCGGTATAGGTGGGGATGGGGGCACAGATACGCAGTATTTT
j_gene: TRBJ1-5; d_gene: .; abundance: .; len: 14; v_gene: TRBV7-9; CDR3aa: CASSLAGSVQPQHF; CDR3nt: TGTGCCAGCAGCTTGGCAGGGAGTGTCCAGCCCCAGCATTTT
j_gene: TRBJ1-2; d_gene: .; abundance: .; len: 13; v_gene: TRBV18; CDR3aa: CASSPTTAYGYTF; CDR3nt: TGTGCCAGCTCACCGACAACAGCCTATGGCTACACCTTC
j_gene: TRBJ1-5; d_gene: .; abundance: .; len: 12; v_gene: TRBV7-9; CDR3aa: CASSLDNQPQHF; CDR3nt: TGTGCCAGCAGCTTAGATAATCAGCCCCAGCATTTT
j_gene: TRBJ1-6; d_gene: .; abundance: .; len: 21; v_gene: TRBV18; CDR3aa: CASSPYSFEVVAHRVGSPLHF; CDR3nt: TGTGCCAGCTCACCTTACTCTTTCGAGGTCGTCGCCCACAGGGTAGGTTCACCCCTCCACTTT
j_gene: TRBJ2-1; d_gene: .; abundance: .; len: 16; v_gene: TRBV5-4; CDR3aa: CASSLDPGTLGFQSFF; CDR3nt: TGTGCCAGCAGCTTGGACCCCGGGACACTGGGTTTTCAATCGTTCTTC
j_gene: TRBJ1-2; d_gene: .; abundance: few; len: 14; v_gene: TRBV11-1; CDR3aa: CASTRRGENYGYTF; CDR3nt: TGTGCCAGCACCCGAAGGGGGGAGAACTATGGCTACACCTTC
j_gene: TRBJ2-5; d_gene: TRBD2; abundance: .; len: 14; v_gene: TRBV5-4; CDR3aa: CASSRASGKETQYF; CDR3nt: TGTGCCAGCAGCCGTGCTAGCGGAAAAGAGACCCAGTACTTC
j_gene: TRBJ1-1; d_gene: .; abundance: .; len: 14; v_gene: TRBV28; CDR3aa: CASLTTAPYTEAFF; CDR3nt: TGTGCCAGCCTAACAACGGCCCCGTACACTGAAGCTTTCTTT
j_gene: TRBJ2-7; d_gene: .; abundance: few; len: 13; v_gene: TRBV27; CDR3aa: CASSLGRWGEQYF; CDR3nt: TGTGCCAGCAGTTTAGGGCGGTGGGGGGAGCAGTACTTC
j_gene: TRBJ2-7; d_gene: .; abundance: .; len: 14; v_gene: TRBV18; CDR3aa: CASSPGRHQNEQYF; CDR3nt: TGTGCCAGCTCACCGGGGCGGCACCAGAACGAGCAGTACTTC
j_gene: TRBJ2-2; d_gene: .; abundance: .; len: 14; v_gene: TRBV7-2; CDR3aa: CASSFRWGSGELFF; CDR3nt: TGTGCCAGCAGCTTTAGGTGGGGGTCCGGGGAGCTGTTTTTT
j_gene: TRBJ2-7; d_gene: .; abundance: .; len: 13; v_gene: TRBV18; CDR3aa: CASRASISYEQYF; CDR3nt: TGTGCCAGCCGGGCTAGCATCTCCTACGAGCAGTACTTC
j_gene: TRBJ1-2; d_gene: .; abundance: .; len: 17; v_gene: TRBV7-9; CDR3aa: CASSLGFQANTNYGYTF; CDR3nt: TGTGCCAGCAGCTTAGGGTTCCAGGCTAACACTAACTATGGCTACACCTTC
j_gene: TRBJ2-7; d_gene: .; abundance: .; len: 12; v_gene: TRBV6-6; CDR3aa: CASSSSLDEQYF; CDR3nt: TGTGCCAGCAGTAGTTCCCTAGACGAGCAGTACTTC
j_gene: TRBJ1-1; d_gene: .; abundance: once; len: 11; v_gene: TRBV6-6; CDR3aa: CASSREAEAFF; CDR3nt: TGTGCCAGCAGCAGGGAAGCTGAAGCTTTCTTT
j_gene: TRBJ1-3; d_gene: .; abundance: .; len: 16; v_gene: TRBV11-2; CDR3aa: CASSRYRASSGNTIYF; CDR3nt: TGTGCCAGCAGCCGCTATAGGGCCAGCTCTGGAAACACCATATATTTT
j_gene: TRBJ1-2; d_gene: .; abundance: .; len: 13; v_gene: TRBV21-1; CDR3aa: CASSTGGTRGYTF; CDR3nt: TGTGCCAGCAGCACTGGAGGGACCCGTGGCTACACCTTC
j_gene: TRBJ2-2; d_gene: TRBD1; abundance: .; len: 16; v_gene: TRBV15; CDR3aa: CATSRGTGGRTGELFF; CDR3nt: TGTGCCACCAGCCGCGGGACAGGGGGCCGTACCGGGGAGCTGTTTTTT
j_gene: TRBJ1-2; d_gene: .; abundance: .; len: 14; v_gene: TRBV6-6; CDR3aa: CASSSGSTNYGYTF; CDR3nt: TGTGCCAGCAGTTCTGGCAGCACTAACTATGGCTACACCTTC
j_gene: TRBJ1-1; d_gene: TRBD1; abundance: .; len: 19; v_gene: TRBV11-2; CDR3aa: CASSLDQGTGDDLNTEAFF; CDR3nt: TGTGCCAGCAGCTTAGATCAGGGGACAGGCGACGATTTGAACACTGAAGCTTTCTTT
j_gene: TRBJ1-6; d_gene: .; abundance: few; len: 14; v_gene: TRBV4-1; CDR3aa: CASSWERPDSPLHF; CDR3nt: TGCGCCAGCAGCTGGGAACGCCCGGATTCACCCCTCCACTTT
j_gene: TRBJ2-1; d_gene: .; abundance: .; len: 17; v_gene: TRBV7-9; CDR3aa: CASSLASLTAAYNEQFF; CDR3nt: TGTGCCAGCAGCTTAGCCTCCCTGACAGCGGCGTACAATGAGCAGTTCTTC
j_gene: TRBJ1-6; d_gene: TRBD1; abundance: .; len: 15; v_gene: TRBV11-3; CDR3aa: CASSSFGQGRSPLHF; CDR3nt: TGTGCCAGCAGCTCCTTCGGACAGGGCCGTTCACCCCTCCACTTT
j_gene: TRBJ2-3; d_gene: .; abundance: .; len: 12; v_gene: TRBV28; CDR3aa: CASSRLSDTQYF; CDR3nt: TGTGCCAGCAGTCGTCTTTCAGATACGCAGTATTTT
j_gene: TRBJ1-1; d_gene: TRBD1; abundance: .; len: 14; v_gene: TRBV6-1; CDR3aa: CASIQGRWVDEAFF; CDR3nt: TGTGCCAGCATACAGGGGCGGTGGGTGGATGAAGCTTTCTTT
j_gene: TRBJ1-4; d_gene: .; abundance: .; len: 15; v_gene: TRBV5-1; CDR3aa: CASSLAQGIGEKLFF; CDR3nt: TGCGCCAGCAGCTTAGCCCAGGGTATCGGGGAAAAACTGTTTTTT